This TCR beta chain is from a study of blood T cell repertoires in COVID-19. Source study methods: Estimation of nucleated cell counts relied on the amplification of reference gene primers. Assay used: immunoSEQ multiplex PCR; TCRdb lists only in-frame clones, some missing. The V and J calls and clone size come from that table; D and trimming were worked out from the DNA. The sample has 250,000 to 300,000 clones, about nine tenths seen once; the top ten hold 0.95% to 1.2%. Germline V gives CDR1 GTSNPN, CDR2 SVGIG (reference sequence). CDR3 length equals 12 residues. V dropped 0 bases and J dropped 11 bases, with 11 bases sitting between them.

Sequenced: PBMCs or T cells enriched from blood (not recorded which). This TCR came from a woman in her 30s who had recovered from COVID-19. The chain joins TRBV30 to TRBJ2-1, with D possibly TRBD2 on 5 matching bases. CDR3 region: CAWSVLGGQQFF. CDR3 nucleotides: TGTGCCTGGAGTGTACTGGGCGGGCAGCAGTTCTTC.